These T cell receptor beta chains were read from a single sample in a study of regulatory and conventional T cells in RAG deficiency. The table came from immunoSEQ multiplex PCR; TCRdb's copy has only in-frame clones and leaves some out. Counted here are more than 35,000 clones, 80% to 90% occurring once; the ten biggest clones make up 0.4% to 0.55%. This sample also belongs to another study, concerning regulatory T cells.

Sample: CD4+ effector T cells sorted from blood. These receptors were collected from a human donor in good health. Both conserved end residues are part of each CDR3. Each record gives: J gene, clone size, V gene, D gene, CDR3 DNA, CDR3 protein. The D gene is left open where the match is weak. Only part of the rows carry a size: once, few, many, or a class if the clone is expanded.

TRBJ1-3 few TRBV19 - TGTGCCAGTAGTATGACCGCTACCAGCTCTGGAAACACCATATATTTT CASSMTATSSGNTIYF
TRBJ2-4 - TRBV30 TRBD2 TGTGCCTGGAGTGTCGGGGGGGCACTGCTCGGCAAAAACATTCAGTACTTC CAWSVGGALLGKNIQYF
TRBJ1-2 - TRBV7-8 - TGTGCCAGCAGCTTAACGGCCCGGCCCGGCTACACCTTC CASSLTARPGYTF
TRBJ2-3 - TRBV5-1 TRBD2 TGCGCCAGCGGGGCGGGAGTGAGCGGGAGTACAGATACGCAGTATTTT CASGAGVSGSTDTQYF
TRBJ1-2 - TRBV5-6 - TGTGCCAGCAGCTGGAACAGGGTGTTAGGCTACACCTTC CASSWNRVLGYTF
TRBJ1-1 - TRBV5-1 - TGCGCCAGCAGCGCGGGACCGCCCACTGAAGCTTTCTTT CASSAGPPTEAFF
TRBJ2-5 once TRBV2 - TGTGCCAGCAGGGGGGGGCCGGGGGAGACCCAGTACTTC CASRGGPGETQYF
TRBJ2-3 - TRBV11-3 TRBD2 TGTGCCAGCAGCCCCTTAGCGGGAGCCCGAACGCAGTATTTT CASSPLAGARTQYF
TRBJ2-5 - TRBV25-1 - TGTGCCAGCAGTGAAGGGGGGAAGGGAGAGACCCAGTACTTC CASSEGGKGETQYF
TRBJ1-2 - TRBV19 - TGTGCCAGTAGTATATCAAGAGCAGTTAGCTATGGCTACACCTTC CASSISRAVSYGYTF
TRBJ2-3 - TRBV18 TRBD2 TGTGCCAGCTCACTTTTTGAGACTAGCGGTACTAGCACAGATACGCAGTATTTT CASSLFETSGTSTDTQYF
TRBJ2-7 - TRBV6-1 TRBD2 TGTGCCAGCACTGACCCCCTGGGGGGGTACGAGCAGTACTTC CASTDPLGGYEQYF
TRBJ1-1 few TRBV5-1 TRBD1 TGCGCCAGCAGCGCGGGACAGTCAATGAACACTGAAGCTTTCTTT CASSAGQSMNTEAFF
TRBJ2-7 once TRBV7-8 TRBD1 TGTGCCAGCAGCTCCCGGGACAGGGGGCCCCACGAGCAGTACTTC CASSSRDRGPHEQYF
TRBJ2-7 - TRBV20-1 - TGCAGTGCTAGCTCGGGAGAGCAGTACTTC CSASSGEQYF
TRBJ2-7 - TRBV7-7 TRBD1 TGTGCTAGCAGCGGTAGGGACAGACAAACCCCCCCATCCTACGAGCAGTACTTC CASSGRDRQTPPSYEQYF
TRBJ2-6 - TRBV18 TRBD1 TGTGCCAGCTCACCAAAACAAGGACAGGGGGCGTCTGGGGCCAACGTCCTGACTTTC CASSPKQGQGASGANVLTF
TRBJ1-4 - TRBV6-1 TRBD1 TGTGCCAGCAGAGACAGGGATAATGAAAAACTGTTTTTT CASRDRDNEKLFF
TRBJ2-1 - TRBV28 TRBD1 TGTGCCAGCAGCTCCCCGGGACAGGGCGCCAATGAGCAGTTCTTC CASSSPGQGANEQFF
TRBJ1-6 - TRBV11-1 - TGTGCCAGCAGCTTCTCCGGGAAACCCTCTTCACCCCTCCACTTT CASSFSGKPSSPLHF
TRBJ2-1 - TRBV7-9 TRBD2 TGTGCCAGCAGCTTGGCGGGGGGTCCGAATGAGCAGTTCTTC CASSLAGGPNEQFF
TRBJ2-5 - TRBV6-6 - TGTGCCAGCAGTTACGGGGGGATGGAGACCCAGTACTTC CASSYGGMETQYF
TRBJ2-5 once TRBV5-1 - TGCGCCAGCAGCTTGGTAGGGGAGGTTCGAGAGACCCAGTACTTC CASSLVGEVRETQYF
TRBJ1-2 - TRBV6-1 TRBD1 TGTGCCAGCAGTACCCGTACAGGGGGGAACTATGGCTACACCTTC CASSTRTGGNYGYTF
TRBJ2-7 - TRBV30 TRBD1 TGTGCCTGGAGTTTGGGACAGGGTATTTCCTACGAGCAGTACTTC CAWSLGQGISYEQYF
TRBJ2-1 - TRBV7-2 - TGTGCCAGCAGCTTAGCCCCGGCTAGGGGGGGTGAGCAGTTCTTC CASSLAPARGGEQFF
TRBJ1-1 - TRBV6-4 - TGTGCCAGCAGTGCCGGCAAGAACACTGAAGCTTTCTTT CASSAGKNTEAFF
TRBJ2-2 - TRBV5-6 TRBD2 TGTGCCAGCAGCTTGTGGACCGCGGGAGGGCCCACCGGGGAGCTGTTTTTT CASSLWTAGGPTGELFF
TRBJ2-7 - TRBV28 - TGTGCCAGCAGTTTTCAAGGGCTACCCTACGAGCAGTACTTC CASSFQGLPYEQYF
TRBJ2-7 - TRBV6-6 - TGTGCCAGCAGTTACGAGAGGGGGGCCTACGAGCAGTACTTC CASSYERGAYEQYF
TRBJ1-3 - TRBV4-2 - TGTGCCAGCAGCCAAGAATGGACCAGGGACGGAAACACCATATATTTT CASSQEWTRDGNTIYF
TRBJ1-2 - TRBV19 - TGTGCCAGTAGTCCCCCCGGGCGATATGGCTACACCTTC CASSPPGRYGYTF
TRBJ2-3 - TRBV5-8 TRBD2 TGTGCCAGCAGCTTCGGTCAGCTAGCGGCAGATACGCAGTATTTT CASSFGQLAADTQYF
TRBJ2-7 - TRBV6-5 - TGTGCCAGCAGCCGGGTCGGGCTCGAGCAGTACTTC CASSRVGLEQYF
TRBJ2-7 - TRBV6-5 - TGTGCCAGCAGTTACTGGGGACGAGACACCTACGAGCAGTACTTC CASSYWGRDTYEQYF
TRBJ1-3 - TRBV2 - TGTGCCAGCATCCTCGGGACGGGAAACACCATATATTTT CASILGTGNTIYF
TRBJ1-2 - TRBV4-2 - TGTGCCAGCAGCCAAGAGCAGGGCAGAGATAACTATGGCTACACCTTC CASSQEQGRDNYGYTF
TRBJ2-5 - TRBV11-2 TRBD2 TGTGCCAGCAGCTTAGTGGCGGGAGTAGGCCAAGAGACCCAGTACTTC CASSLVAGVGQETQYF
TRBJ1-2 - TRBV30 TRBD1 TGTGCCTGGAGTGGTCAGGGGGGCGGCTACACCTTC CAWSGQGGGYTF
TRBJ1-4 once TRBV18 - TGTGCCAGCTCAGTTCAACCTTGGGGGGAAAAACTGTTTTTT CASSVQPWGEKLFF
TRBJ2-7 few TRBV6-6 - TGTGCCAGCAGTTACACAAGACAGTCCTACGAGCAGTACTTC CASSYTRQSYEQYF
TRBJ1-6 - TRBV7-8 - TGTGCCAGCAGCCATTCCAGGGACCTTAATTCACCCCTCCACTTT CASSHSRDLNSPLHF
TRBJ1-1 - TRBV7-3 - TGTGCCAGCAGCTTAAATGGGGGAACAAACACTGAAGCTTTCTTT CASSLNGGTNTEAFF
TRBJ1-1 - TRBV7-8 - TGTGCCAGCAGCTCGGGACATCCGAACACTGAAGCTTTCTTT CASSSGHPNTEAFF
TRBJ1-5 - TRBV28 TRBD1 TGTGCCAGCAGCACCGGGACAGGGAATCAGCCCCAGCATTTT CASSTGTGNQPQHF
TRBJ1-6 once TRBV5-1 - TGCGCCAGCAGCCCCCAGGACGGTAATTCACCCCTCCACTTT CASSPQDGNSPLHF
TRBJ2-6 - TRBV19 TRBD1 TGTGCCAGTAGTTCCCCAGGGGGCTCGGGGGCCAACGTCCTGACTTTC CASSSPGGSGANVLTF
TRBJ1-2 - TRBV6-6 TRBD1 TGTGCCAGCACATCAACTACAGGGGGCGGTCATGGCTACACCTTC CASTSTTGGGHGYTF
TRBJ1-6 - TRBV6-1 - TGTGCCAGCAGTGAGGGGGGGTCTCGTTCACCCCTCCACTTT CASSEGGSRSPLHF